Listed here are 30 T cell receptor beta chains from one sample, sequenced in a study of OX40 agonist ivuxolimab in advanced cancers. The protocol was immunoSEQ multiplex PCR, while the TCRdb copy is restricted to in-frame clones and leaves out a portion. This sample has roughly 40,000 clones; roughly 87% occur once, and the top ten carry roughly 18%. The source material was CD4+ or CD8+ T cells sorted from blood, sampled in a trial of the OX40 agonist ivuxolimab. These receptors all stem from an adult with an advanced solid tumor such as melanoma, head and neck, liver or kidney cancer.

V gene TRBV4-1 combines with J gene TRBJ1-2; D is ambiguous. CDR3 length equals 12 residues. Trimming left V 3 bases short and J 6 bases short, with 8 bases between. Germline CDR1 MGHRA, CDR2 YSYEKL. CDR3 protein: CASSHYGDGYTF. The CDR3, as DNA: TGCGCCAGCAGCCATTACGGGGATGGCTACACCTTC.

The V call is TRBV13, the J call TRBJ1-5, with a tentative D call TRBD1 (6 bases). CDR1 is PRHDT, CDR2 FYEKMQ, per germline (reference sequence). V lost 3 bases and J 3 bases, leaving 9 bases between the germline ends. CDR3 size: 14 residues. This CDR3 is CASSFGGPNQPQHF. CDR3 DNA: TGTGCCAGCAGCTTCGGGGGCCCCAATCAGCCCCAGCATTTT.

This rearrangement joins TRBV12-5 to TRBJ1-2, with 8 bases identical to TRBD1. After removal of 1 base from V and 5 bases from J, the junction contained 3 bases not matched to a gene. The CDR3 contains 14 residues. Germline V gene data show CDR1 as LGHNT and CDR2 as FRNRAP. CDR3 residues: CASGLGQGLYGYTF. CDR3 in DNA: TGTGCTAGTGGTTTGGGACAGGGGTTGTATGGCTACACCTTC.

This clone has only a few counts. This chain uses TRBV29-1 with TRBJ1-1; 8 nucleotides line up with TRBD1. V lost 2 bases, J lost 5 bases, and 7 bases stayed unmatched. CDR1 and CDR2 (germline): SQVTM, ANQGSEA. The CDR3 consists of 14 residues. In DNA form, the CDR3 reads TGCAGCGTTGAATTTCCAGGGGGCATGACTGAAGCTTTCTTT. Protein: CSVEFPGGMTEAFF.

The V and J genes are TRBV27 and TRBJ2-7; D might be TRBD1 (5 bases). The CDR3 spans 14 residues. The V end was cut by 2 bases, the J end by 6 bases, with 14 bases between. The germline V gene has CDR1 MNHEY and CDR2 SMNVEV (reference sequence). In DNA form, the CDR3 reads TGTGCCAGCAGTTTAAACTTAGGGGTAGGCGAGCAGTACTTC. Protein: CASSLNLGVGEQYF.

This clone was seen only once. The chain joins TRBV6-5 to TRBJ2-2, with 11 bases aligning to TRBD1. V trimming: 8 bases; J trimming: 3 bases; junction bases outside the gene matches: 2. Germline V gene sequence: CDR1 MNHEY, CDR2 SVGAGI. This CDR3 is 14 amino acids long. CDR3: CASGQGADTGELFF. The CDR3 nucleotides read TGTGCCAGCGGACAGGGGGCCGACACCGGGGAGCTGTTTTTT.

The V and J genes are TRBV11-1 and TRBJ2-5; a weak D match, TRBD1 (5 bases). The CDR3 consists of 14 residues. Germline V gene data show CDR1 as SGHAT and CDR2 as FQDESV (reference sequence). V lost 6 bases and J lost 1, with 12 bases in between. CDR3 in DNA: TGTGCCAGCAGAGGGGCACGGCTCCAAGAGACCCAGTACTTC. Amino acid sequence: CASRGARLQETQYF.

J is TRBJ1-1 and V is TRBV5-4, with D tentatively TRBD1 (6 bases). CDR1 and CDR2 (germline): SGHNT, YYREEE (reference sequence). The CDR3 has 14 residues. V lost 0 bases, J lost 5 bases, and 11 bases lay in between. CDR3 loop: CASSLEGGVTEAFF. The CDR3 DNA sequence: TGTGCCAGCAGCTTGGAAGGGGGGGTAACTGAAGCTTTCTTT.

This chain uses TRBV4-2 with TRBJ2-1, with 13 bases aligning to TRBD2. Per the germline V gene, CDR1 is LGHNA and CDR2 is YNFKEQ. The CDR3 consists of 17 residues. The trim removed 0 bases at V and 10 bases at J, leaving 9 bases unmatched. This CDR3 is CASSQDRAELAGGEQFF. The CDR3 nucleotides read TGTGCCAGCAGCCAAGATCGGGCGGAACTAGCGGGGGGGGAGCAGTTCTTC.

The V call is TRBV4-1, the J call TRBJ1-6; TRBD1 aligns across 10 bases. V shed 0 bases and J 8 bases; nucleotides not matched to a gene: 1. Germline loops: CDR1 MGHRA, CDR2 YSYEKL. The CDR3 is made up of 15 amino acids. CDR3 sequence (DNA): TGCGCCAGCAGCCAAGAAGGGACAGGGGATTCACCCCTCCACTTT. It is translated as CASSQEGTGDSPLHF.

V and J are TRBV6-1 and TRBJ1-1; D perhaps matches TRBD1 (5 bases). In germline, CDR1 is MNHNS, CDR2 SASEGT. The CDR3 is 13 residues long. Deletions cut 6 bases from V and 1 base from J, with 9 bases between. The CDR3, as DNA: TGTGCCAGCAGCACGACAGCGAACACTGAAGCTTTCTTT. It codes for CASSTTANTEAFF.

The gene calls are TRBV4-3 and TRBJ2-7; 8 nucleotides match TRBD2. Trimming took 1 base from V and 2 from J; bases not matched to a gene: 1. CDR3 length: 14 amino acids. The germline gives CDR1 LGHNA, CDR2 YSLEER. This CDR3 is CASSQGSGAYEQYF. As DNA, the CDR3 is TGCGCCAGCAGCCAAGGTAGCGGGGCCTACGAGCAGTACTTC.

This chain joins TRBV6-1 and TRBJ2-7, with D maybe TRBD1 (7 bases). Germline values: CDR1 MNHNS, CDR2 SASEGT. V was clipped by 5 bases and J by 4 bases, with 15 bases between them. This CDR3 region has 14 residues. The chain's CDR3 is CASSPLPGGYEQYV. DNA for the CDR3: TGTGCCAGCAGTCCGCTTCCAGGGGGGTACGAGCAGTACGTC.

The rearrangement joins TRBV7-6 to TRBJ2-2, with 7 bases aligning to TRBD2. The CDR3 is 15 residues long. V was clipped by 4 bases and J by 5 bases; unmatched bases: 7. Germline-derived CDR1 and CDR2 are SGHVS and FNYEAQ. DNA for the CDR3: TGTGCCAGCAGCTCCAGGGACTACCTGACCGGGGAGCTGTTTTTT. This translates into CASSSRDYLTGELFF.

The table lists this clone with a count of one. This rearrangement joins TRBV28 to TRBJ2-1; 12 bases are a match to TRBD2. V shed 3 bases, J shed 6 bases, and the junction held 12 bases outside the gene matches. The CDR3 is 18 residues long. Germline assignment: CDR1 MDHEN and CDR2 SYDVKM. The CDR3 DNA sequence: TGTGCCAGCAGTTTCCCTTCTAGCGGGGGGGCAAGAATCAATGAGCAGTTCTTC. It codes for CASSFPSSGGARINEQFF. The full variable domain, its missing parts supplied by reference TRBV28 and TRBJ2-1, is DVKVTQSSRYLVKRTGEKVFLECVQDMDHENMFWYRQDPGLGLRLIYFSYDVKMKEKGDIPEGYSVSREKKERFSLILESASTNQTSMYLCASSFPSSGGARINEQFFGPGTRLTVL.

This clone occurred a few times. The gene calls are TRBV7-9 and TRBJ1-5, with 10 positions matching TRBD1. Losses at the gene ends were 3 bases for V and 5 bases for J; bases not matched to a gene: 1. This CDR3 has 14 amino acids. Germline CDR1 reads SEHNR; CDR2 reads FQNEAQ (reference sequence). The CDR3 region is CASSFGTGDQPQHF. DNA for the CDR3: TGTGCCAGCAGCTTCGGGACAGGGGATCAGCCCCAGCATTTT.

This clone has more than one count but fewer than ten. The chain links TRBV7-2 to TRBJ1-5; unclear D gene. The V end was cut by 1 base, the J end by 6 bases, with 7 bases between. Germline CDR1 reads SGHTA; CDR2 reads FQGNSA. The CDR3 contains 13 residues. The CDR3 sequence: CASSLEGGQPQHF. Here the CDR3 DNA reads TGTGCCAGCAGCTTAGAGGGAGGTCAGCCCCAGCATTTT. The whole variable domain, remainder taken from reference TRBV7-2 and TRBJ1-5, is GAGVSQSPSNKVTEKGKDVELRCDPISGHTALYWYRQSLGQGLEFLIYFQGNSAPDKSGLPSDRFSAERTGGSVSTLTIQRTQQEDSAVYLCASSLEGGQPQHFGDGTRLSIL.

The chain combines TRBV27 with TRBJ2-7; D perhaps matches TRBD2 (6 bases). Germline CDR1 is MNHEY and CDR2 is SMNVEV (reference sequence). There are 13 residues in the CDR3. The V gene lost 4 bases and the J gene lost 2 bases, with 9 bases spanning the gap. CDR3: CASSWGGAYEQYF. In DNA, the CDR3 is TGTGCCAGCAGTTGGGGCGGGGCCTACGAGCAGTACTTC.

In DNA, the CDR3 is TGTGCCAGTAGGATGGGAAGCGTCTATGGCTACACCTTC. This gives the protein CASRMGSVYGYTF. The chain has TRBV19 and TRBJ1-2; D is undetermined. The CDR3 totals 13 residues. Trimming removed 6 bases at V and 4 bases at J, with 12 bases between. Per the germline V gene, CDR1 is LNHDA and CDR2 is SQIVND (reference sequence).

The chain uses TRBV27 and TRBJ1-5; 9 bases are shared with TRBD1. The CDR3 totals 16 residues. Germline-derived CDR1 and CDR2 are MNHEY and SMNVEV (reference sequence). With V trimmed by 6 bases and J by 0 bases, 6 bases remained unmatched. CDR3 sequence (DNA): TGTGCCAGCAGCCTAACAGGGGGCAATAGCAATCAGCCCCAGCATTTT. Translated, it gives CASSLTGGNSNQPQHF.

The V and J genes are TRBV7-9 and TRBJ1-2, with 10 nucleotides matching TRBD1. With V trimmed by 5 bases and J by 8 bases, 20 bases remained unmatched. This CDR3 has 18 amino acids. The V gene's germline CDR1 is SEHNR and CDR2 FQNEAQ (reference sequence). The CDR3 nucleotides are TGTGCCAGCAGCCTCGCCTCCGGGACAGGGGCCATTGGCGGCGGCTACACCTTC. Translation gives CASSLASGTGAIGGGYTF.

The chain uses TRBV4-3 and TRBJ2-1; TRBD2 aligns across 9 bases. V was pared by 3 bases and J by 0 bases, with 6 bases of the junction left unmatched. The CDR3 consists of 17 residues. Germline V gives CDR1 LGHNA, CDR2 YSLEER. DNA for the CDR3: TGCGCCAGCAGCCAGAACCAGCGGGGGGCCTCCTACAATGAGCAGTTCTTC. Protein sequence: CASSQNQRGASYNEQFF.

This sequence joins TRBV18 and TRBJ2-7, with TRBD1 identical over 12 bases. The length of the CDR3 is 14 residues. CDR1 KGHSH and CDR2 LQKENI come from the germline V gene. With 6 bases clipped from V and 2 bases from J, the junction kept 2 bases outside the gene matches. The CDR3 here is CASSGQGAAYEQYV. CDR3 sequence (DNA): TGTGCCAGCTCGGGACAGGGGGCTGCCTACGAGCAGTACGTC.

The chain recombines TRBV28 with TRBJ1-5; tentative D call: TRBD1 (5 bases). The CDR3 length is 15 residues. Germline values: CDR1 MDHEN, CDR2 SYDVKM. The V gene lost 6 bases and the J gene lost 5 bases, with 17 bases spanning the gap. The CDR3 bases are TGTGCCAGCAGCTCTCTCCTACAGGATGATCAGCCCCAGCATTTT. Its protein product is CASSSLLQDDQPQHF.

This chain connects TRBV10-3 to TRBJ1-6; D is ambiguous. Germline V CDR1 and CDR2: ENHRY, SYGVKD. CDR3 length: 15 residues. Trimming pared 1 base from V and 9 bases from J, leaving 13 bases between. Written as DNA, the CDR3 is TGTGCCATCAGTGAGTTCGGATTCTTCAGTTCACCCCTCCACTTT. Its protein product is CAISEFGFFSSPLHF.

V and J are TRBV9 and TRBJ2-3; 8 bases match TRBD1. After removal of 3 bases from V and 3 bases from J, the junction contained 6 bases not matched to a gene. Germline-derived CDR1 and CDR2 are SGDLS and YYNGEE. The CDR3 length is 15 residues. CDR3 protein: CASSATGGGTDTQYF. CDR3 sequence (DNA): TGTGCCAGCAGCGCAACAGGGGGTGGAACAGATACGCAGTATTTT. The complete variable domain, with remaining parts taken from reference TRBV9 and TRBJ2-3, reads DSGVTQTPKHLITATGQRVTLRCSPRSGDLSVYWYQQSLDQGLQFLIQYYNGEERAKGNILERFSAQQFPDLHSELNLSSLELGDSALYFCASSATGGGTDTQYFGPGTRLTVL.

The chain couples TRBV27 to TRBJ2-1; 7 bases fit TRBD1. V dropped 5 bases and J dropped 4; count of bases not matched to a gene: 14. The germline V gene encodes CDR1 MNHEY and CDR2 SMNVEV (reference sequence). The CDR3 has 17 amino acids. The CDR3: CASSADRSTQPYNEQFF. Written as DNA, the CDR3 is TGTGCCAGCAGTGCGGACAGGTCTACCCAACCTTACAATGAGCAGTTCTTC.

The chain joins TRBV7-7 to TRBJ2-2; tentatively, D is TRBD1 (5 bases). This CDR3 has 17 residues. The ends were cut back, 5 bases at V and 2 bases at J, with 18 bases in the middle. Germline assignment: CDR1 SSHAT and CDR2 FNYEAQ (reference sequence). CDR3 bases: TGTGCCAGCAGCCACAACCGGTTACAGGCAAACACCGGGGAGCTGTTTTTT. Translated, it gives CASSHNRLQANTGELFF.

This clone was detected once. The V gene is TRBV5-6, the J gene TRBJ2-2, with 7 positions matching TRBD2. Germline V CDR1 and CDR2: SGHDT, YYEEEE. The CDR3 is 15 amino acids. Unmatched junction bases numbered 6, after V lost 3 bases and J lost 4 bases. In DNA, the CDR3 is TGTGCCAGCAGCTCCGGCGGGGGTGGCACCGGGGAGCTGTTTTTT. The encoded protein is CASSSGGGGTGELFF.

This clone was picked up a small number of times. The chain carries TRBV4-3 and TRBJ1-5; 9 bases are shared with TRBD1. Germline V lookup: CDR1 LGHNA, CDR2 YSLEER. This CDR3 comprises 16 residues. V trimming: 0 bases; J trimming: 9 bases; junction bases outside the gene matches: 9. CDR3 sequence reads: CASSQDFGTGKWPQHF. CDR3 coding DNA: TGCGCCAGCAGCCAAGATTTTGGGACAGGGAAGTGGCCCCAGCATTTT.